This TCR beta chain was recorded in a study of T-cell reconstitution after alpha-beta-depleted transplantation in children. V was pared by 2 bases and J by 5 bases, with 3 bases of the junction left unmatched. Germline V gene lookup returns CDR1 MGHDK and CDR2 SYGVNS. The CDR3 totals 15 residues. Unique molecular identifiers featured in how the TCRbeta library was prepared. TCRdb re-called the PCR reads with MiXCR, one entry per CDR3 protein. The sample records about 580,000 distinct CDR3 sequences, around 23% being singletons. The sequences come from PBMCs, mostly from graft donor cells, collected 360 days after TCRalphabeta/CD19-depleted stem cell transplant. The chain uses TRBV25-1 and TRBJ1-5; the match to TRBD1 covers 10 bases. This clonotype originated in a boy younger than two who had a stem cell transplant for acute myeloid leukemia, so the T cells may come from the graft donor. CDR3 sequence reads: CASSEPGTGDQPQHF. The DNA for the CDR3 is TGTGCCAGCAGTGAACCCGGGACAGGGGATCAGCCCCAGCATTTT.